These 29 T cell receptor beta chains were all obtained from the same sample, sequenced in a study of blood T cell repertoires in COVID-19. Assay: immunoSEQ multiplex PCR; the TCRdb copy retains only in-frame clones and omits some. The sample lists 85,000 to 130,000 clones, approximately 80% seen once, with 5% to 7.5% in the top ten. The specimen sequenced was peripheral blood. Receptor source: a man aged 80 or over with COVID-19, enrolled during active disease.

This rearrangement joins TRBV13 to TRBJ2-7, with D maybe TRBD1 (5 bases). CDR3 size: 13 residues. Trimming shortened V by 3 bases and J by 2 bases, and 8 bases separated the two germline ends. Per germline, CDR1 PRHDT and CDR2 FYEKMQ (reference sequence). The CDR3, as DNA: TGTGCCAGCAGCTTCCGCAGGGCCTACGAGCAGTACTTC. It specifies CASSFRRAYEQYF. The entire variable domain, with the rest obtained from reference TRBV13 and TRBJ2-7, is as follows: AAGVIQSPRHLIKEKRETATLKCYPIPRHDTVYWYQQGPGQDPQFLISFYEKMQSDKGSIPDRFSAQQFSDYHSELNMSSLELGDSALYFCASSFRRAYEQYFGPGTRLTVT.

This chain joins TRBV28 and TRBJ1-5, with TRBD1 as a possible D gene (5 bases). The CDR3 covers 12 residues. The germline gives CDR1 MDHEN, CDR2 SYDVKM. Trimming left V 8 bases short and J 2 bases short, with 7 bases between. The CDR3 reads CASRGGNQPQHF. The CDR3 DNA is TGTGCCAGCCGGGGGGGCAATCAGCCCCAGCATTTT.

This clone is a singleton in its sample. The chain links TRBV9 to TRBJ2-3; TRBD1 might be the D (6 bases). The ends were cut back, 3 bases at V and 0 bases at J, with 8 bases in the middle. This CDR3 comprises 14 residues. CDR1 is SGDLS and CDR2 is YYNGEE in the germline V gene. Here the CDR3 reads CASSADRSTDTQYF. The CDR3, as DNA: TGTGCCAGCAGCGCCGACAGGAGCACAGATACGCAGTATTTT.

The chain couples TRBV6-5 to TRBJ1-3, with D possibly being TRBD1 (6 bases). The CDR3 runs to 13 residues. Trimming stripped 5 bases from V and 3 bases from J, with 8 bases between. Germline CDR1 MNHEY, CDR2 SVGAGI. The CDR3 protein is CASSRDIGNTIYF. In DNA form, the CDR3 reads TGTGCCAGCAGTCGGGACATTGGAAACACCATATATTTT.

CDR3 loop: CASSLAGQVNYGYTF. The CDR3 DNA reads TGTGCCAGCAGCTTAGCGGGACAGGTTAACTATGGCTACACCTTC. V is TRBV7-2 and J is TRBJ1-2; TRBD1 agrees at 8 bases. CDR1 is SGHTA, CDR2 FQGNSA, per germline. The J segment lost 1 base and the V segment lost 0 bases, leaving 1 base of the junction unmatched. The CDR3 runs to 15 residues.

The CDR3 here is CASMGDRGPSGANVLTF. CDR3 DNA sequence: TGTGCCAGCATGGGGGACAGGGGTCCCTCTGGGGCCAACGTCCTGACTTTC. The rearrangement links TRBV7-9 to TRBJ2-6, with TRBD1 matching 10 bases. Germline assignment: CDR1 SEHNR and CDR2 FQNEAQ (reference sequence). The CDR3 covers 17 residues. V was pared by 7 bases and J by 0 bases, with 6 bases of the junction left unmatched.

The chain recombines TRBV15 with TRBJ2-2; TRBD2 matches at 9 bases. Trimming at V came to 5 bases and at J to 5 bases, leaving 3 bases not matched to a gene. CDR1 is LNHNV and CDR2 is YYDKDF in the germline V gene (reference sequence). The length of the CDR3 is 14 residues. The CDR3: CATSWAGGTGELFF. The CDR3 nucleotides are TGTGCCACCAGCTGGGCGGGAGGGACCGGGGAGCTGTTTTTT. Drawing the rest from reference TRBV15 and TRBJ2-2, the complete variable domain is DAMVIQNPRYQVTQFGKPVTLSCSQTLNHNVMYWYQQKSSQAPKLLFHYYDKDFNNEADTPDNFQSRRPNTSFCFLDIRSPGLGDTAMYLCATSWAGGTGELFFGEGSRLTVL.

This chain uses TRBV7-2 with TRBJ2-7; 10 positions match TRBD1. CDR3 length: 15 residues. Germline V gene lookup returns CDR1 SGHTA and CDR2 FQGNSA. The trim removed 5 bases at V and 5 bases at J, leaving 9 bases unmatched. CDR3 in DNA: TGTGCCAGCAGCATCCGGGACAGGGGTTTCGACGAGCAGTACTTC. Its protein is CASSIRDRGFDEQYF.

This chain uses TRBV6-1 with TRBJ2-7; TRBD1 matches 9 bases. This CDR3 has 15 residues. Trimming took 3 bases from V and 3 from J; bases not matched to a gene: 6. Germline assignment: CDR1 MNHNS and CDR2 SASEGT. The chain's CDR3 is CASSDPGQGSYEQYF. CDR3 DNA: TGTGCCAGCAGTGACCCGGGACAGGGAAGCTACGAGCAGTACTTC.

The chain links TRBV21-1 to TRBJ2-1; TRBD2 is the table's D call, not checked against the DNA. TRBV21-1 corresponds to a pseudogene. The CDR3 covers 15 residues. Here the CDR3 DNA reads TGTGCCAGCAGCAAACGAACTAGCGGGAGAGATGAGCAGTTCTTC. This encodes CASSKRTSGRDEQFF.

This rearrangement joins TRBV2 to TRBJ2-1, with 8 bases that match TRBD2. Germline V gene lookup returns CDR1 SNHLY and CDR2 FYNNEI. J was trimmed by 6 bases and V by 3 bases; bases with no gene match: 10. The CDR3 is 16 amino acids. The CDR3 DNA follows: TGTGCCAGCAGTGACCTACTAGCGGTCACTGGCAATGAGCAGTTCTTC. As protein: CASSDLLAVTGNEQFF.

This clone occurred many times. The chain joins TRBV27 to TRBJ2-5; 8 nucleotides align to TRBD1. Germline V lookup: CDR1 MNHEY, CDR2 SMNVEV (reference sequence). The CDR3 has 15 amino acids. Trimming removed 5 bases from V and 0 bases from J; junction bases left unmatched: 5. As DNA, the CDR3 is TGTGCCAGCAGTCCTCGGACAGGGCACCAAGAGACCCAGTACTTC. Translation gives CASSPRTGHQETQYF.

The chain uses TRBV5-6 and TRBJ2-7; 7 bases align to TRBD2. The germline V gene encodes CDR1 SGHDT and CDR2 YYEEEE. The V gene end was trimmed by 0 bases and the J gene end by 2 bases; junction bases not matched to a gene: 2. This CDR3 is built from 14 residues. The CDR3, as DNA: TGTGCCAGCAGCTTGGGCGGGAGTCCCTACGAGCAGTACTTC. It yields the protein CASSLGGSPYEQYF.

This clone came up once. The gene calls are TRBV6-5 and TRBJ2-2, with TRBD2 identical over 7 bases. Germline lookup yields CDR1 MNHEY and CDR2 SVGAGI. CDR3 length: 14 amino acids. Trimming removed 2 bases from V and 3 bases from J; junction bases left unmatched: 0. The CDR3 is CASSYRGDTGELFF. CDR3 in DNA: TGTGCCAGCAGTTACCGGGGGGACACCGGGGAGCTGTTTTTT.

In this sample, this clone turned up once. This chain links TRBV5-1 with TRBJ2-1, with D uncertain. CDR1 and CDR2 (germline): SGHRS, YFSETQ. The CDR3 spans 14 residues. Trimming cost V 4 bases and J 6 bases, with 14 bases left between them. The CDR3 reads CASSPYWSTNEQFF. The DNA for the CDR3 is TGCGCCAGCAGCCCCTACTGGAGTACCAATGAGCAGTTCTTC.

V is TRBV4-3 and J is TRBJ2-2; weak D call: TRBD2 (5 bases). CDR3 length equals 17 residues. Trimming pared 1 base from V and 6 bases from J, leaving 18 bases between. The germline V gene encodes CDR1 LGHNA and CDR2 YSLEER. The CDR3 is CASSQVVLATDSGELFF. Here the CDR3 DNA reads TGCGCCAGCAGCCAAGTTGTCCTAGCTACCGACTCCGGGGAGCTGTTTTTT.

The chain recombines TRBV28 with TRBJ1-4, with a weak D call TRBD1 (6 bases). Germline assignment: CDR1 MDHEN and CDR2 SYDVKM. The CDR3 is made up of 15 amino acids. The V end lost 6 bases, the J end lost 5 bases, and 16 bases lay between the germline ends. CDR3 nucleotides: TGTGCCAGCAGGCGAGCGACAGGAGTGAATGAAAAACTGTTTTTT. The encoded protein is CASRRATGVNEKLFF.

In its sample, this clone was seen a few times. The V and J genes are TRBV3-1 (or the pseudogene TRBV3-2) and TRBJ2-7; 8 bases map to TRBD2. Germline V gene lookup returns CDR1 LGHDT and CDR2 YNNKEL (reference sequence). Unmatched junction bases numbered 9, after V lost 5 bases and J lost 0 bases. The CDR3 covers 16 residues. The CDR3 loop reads CASSSQFSGSSYEQYF. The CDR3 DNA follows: TGTGCCAGCAGCTCACAATTCAGCGGGAGCTCCTACGAGCAGTACTTC.

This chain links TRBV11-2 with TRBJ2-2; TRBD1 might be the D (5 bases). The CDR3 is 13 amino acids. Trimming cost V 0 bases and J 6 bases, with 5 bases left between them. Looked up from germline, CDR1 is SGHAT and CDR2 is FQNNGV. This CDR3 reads CASSLDRAGELFF. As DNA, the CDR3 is TGTGCCAGCAGCTTAGACAGGGCCGGGGAGCTGTTTTTT. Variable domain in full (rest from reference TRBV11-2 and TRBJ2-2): EAGVAQSPRYKIIEKRQSVAFWCNPISGHATLYWYQQILGQGPKLLIQFQNNGVVDDSQLPKDRFSAERLKGVDSTLKIQPAKLEDSAVYLCASSLDRAGELFFGEGSRLTVL.

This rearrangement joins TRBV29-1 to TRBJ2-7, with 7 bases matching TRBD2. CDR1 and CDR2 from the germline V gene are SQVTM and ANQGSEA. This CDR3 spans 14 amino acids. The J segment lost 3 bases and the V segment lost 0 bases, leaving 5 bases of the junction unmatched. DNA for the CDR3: TGCAGCGTTGAAGATCCCCAGCGGGACTACGAGCAGTACTTC. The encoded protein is CSVEDPQRDYEQYF.

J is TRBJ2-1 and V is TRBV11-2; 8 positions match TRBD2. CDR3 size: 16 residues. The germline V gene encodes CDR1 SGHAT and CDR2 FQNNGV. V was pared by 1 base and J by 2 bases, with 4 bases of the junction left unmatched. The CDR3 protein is CASSLGGLAAYNEQFF. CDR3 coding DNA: TGTGCCAGCAGCTTAGGCGGACTAGCTGCCTACAATGAGCAGTTCTTC.

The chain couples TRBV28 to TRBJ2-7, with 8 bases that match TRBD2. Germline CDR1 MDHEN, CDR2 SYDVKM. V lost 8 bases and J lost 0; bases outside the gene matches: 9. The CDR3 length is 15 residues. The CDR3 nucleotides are TGTGCCAGCCTTTCTAGGGCGGGAGGCTCCTACGAGCAGTACTTC. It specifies CASLSRAGGSYEQYF.

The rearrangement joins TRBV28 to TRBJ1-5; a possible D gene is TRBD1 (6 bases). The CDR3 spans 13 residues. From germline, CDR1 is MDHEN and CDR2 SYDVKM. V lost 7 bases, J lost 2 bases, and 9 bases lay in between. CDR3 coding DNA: TGTGCCAGCACCAGGGGAGGCAATCAGCCCCAGCATTTT. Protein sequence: CASTRGGNQPQHF.

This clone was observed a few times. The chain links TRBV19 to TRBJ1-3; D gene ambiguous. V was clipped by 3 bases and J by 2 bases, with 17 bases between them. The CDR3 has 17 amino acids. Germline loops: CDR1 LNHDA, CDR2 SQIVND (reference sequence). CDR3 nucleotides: TGTGCCAGTAGTATGGTGGCAGGCGCTGCGACTGGAAACACCATATATTTT. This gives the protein CASSMVAGAATGNTIYF. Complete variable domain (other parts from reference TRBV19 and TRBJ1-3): DGGITQSPKYLFRKEGQNVTLSCEQNLNHDAMYWYRQDPGQGLRLIYYSQIVNDFQKGDIAEGYSVSREKKESFPLTVTSAQKNPTAFYLCASSMVAGAATGNTIYFGEGSWLTVV.

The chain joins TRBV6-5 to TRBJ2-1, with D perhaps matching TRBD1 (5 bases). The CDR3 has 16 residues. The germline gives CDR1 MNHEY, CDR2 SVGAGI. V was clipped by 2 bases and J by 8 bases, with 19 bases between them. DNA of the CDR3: TGTGCCAGCAGTTACGCCATCCAAGCAGGGTCCTATGAGCAGTTCTTC. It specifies CASSYAIQAGSYEQFF.

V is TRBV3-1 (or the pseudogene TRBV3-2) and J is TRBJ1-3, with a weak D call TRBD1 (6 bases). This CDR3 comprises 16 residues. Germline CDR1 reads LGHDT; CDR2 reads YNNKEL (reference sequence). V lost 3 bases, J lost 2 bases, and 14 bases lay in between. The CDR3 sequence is CASSHITGFAGNTIYF. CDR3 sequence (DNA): TGTGCCAGCAGCCATATCACAGGGTTCGCTGGAAACACCATATATTTT.

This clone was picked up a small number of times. The CDR3 loop reads CASSYGLAGVGKNIQYF. The CDR3 nucleotides are TGTGCCAGCAGCTACGGACTAGCGGGAGTAGGCAAAAACATTCAGTACTTC. The rearrangement links TRBV2 to TRBJ2-4, with 13 bases lining up with TRBD2. Germline-derived CDR1 and CDR2 are SNHLY and FYNNEI. The CDR3 has 17 amino acids. V was clipped by 6 bases and J by 3 bases; unmatched bases: 8.

CDR3 amino acids: CASSPSGRTAGELFF. The DNA of the CDR3 is TGTGCCAGCAGTCCTAGCGGGAGAACGGCCGGGGAGCTGTTTTTT. The chain recombines TRBV4-2 with TRBJ2-2; TRBD2 matches 10 bases. This CDR3 is 15 amino acids long. The junction had 7 bases not matched to a gene; V was cut back by 6 bases and J by 6 bases. Germline lookup yields CDR1 LGHNA and CDR2 YNFKEQ.

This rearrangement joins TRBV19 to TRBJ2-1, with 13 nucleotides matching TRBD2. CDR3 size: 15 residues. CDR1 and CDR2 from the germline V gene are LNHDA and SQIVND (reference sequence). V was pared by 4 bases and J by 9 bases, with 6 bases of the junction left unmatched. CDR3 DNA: TGTGCCAGTAGTACGACTAGCGGGAGGTTGGGTGAGCAGTTCTTC. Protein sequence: CASSTTSGRLGEQFF.